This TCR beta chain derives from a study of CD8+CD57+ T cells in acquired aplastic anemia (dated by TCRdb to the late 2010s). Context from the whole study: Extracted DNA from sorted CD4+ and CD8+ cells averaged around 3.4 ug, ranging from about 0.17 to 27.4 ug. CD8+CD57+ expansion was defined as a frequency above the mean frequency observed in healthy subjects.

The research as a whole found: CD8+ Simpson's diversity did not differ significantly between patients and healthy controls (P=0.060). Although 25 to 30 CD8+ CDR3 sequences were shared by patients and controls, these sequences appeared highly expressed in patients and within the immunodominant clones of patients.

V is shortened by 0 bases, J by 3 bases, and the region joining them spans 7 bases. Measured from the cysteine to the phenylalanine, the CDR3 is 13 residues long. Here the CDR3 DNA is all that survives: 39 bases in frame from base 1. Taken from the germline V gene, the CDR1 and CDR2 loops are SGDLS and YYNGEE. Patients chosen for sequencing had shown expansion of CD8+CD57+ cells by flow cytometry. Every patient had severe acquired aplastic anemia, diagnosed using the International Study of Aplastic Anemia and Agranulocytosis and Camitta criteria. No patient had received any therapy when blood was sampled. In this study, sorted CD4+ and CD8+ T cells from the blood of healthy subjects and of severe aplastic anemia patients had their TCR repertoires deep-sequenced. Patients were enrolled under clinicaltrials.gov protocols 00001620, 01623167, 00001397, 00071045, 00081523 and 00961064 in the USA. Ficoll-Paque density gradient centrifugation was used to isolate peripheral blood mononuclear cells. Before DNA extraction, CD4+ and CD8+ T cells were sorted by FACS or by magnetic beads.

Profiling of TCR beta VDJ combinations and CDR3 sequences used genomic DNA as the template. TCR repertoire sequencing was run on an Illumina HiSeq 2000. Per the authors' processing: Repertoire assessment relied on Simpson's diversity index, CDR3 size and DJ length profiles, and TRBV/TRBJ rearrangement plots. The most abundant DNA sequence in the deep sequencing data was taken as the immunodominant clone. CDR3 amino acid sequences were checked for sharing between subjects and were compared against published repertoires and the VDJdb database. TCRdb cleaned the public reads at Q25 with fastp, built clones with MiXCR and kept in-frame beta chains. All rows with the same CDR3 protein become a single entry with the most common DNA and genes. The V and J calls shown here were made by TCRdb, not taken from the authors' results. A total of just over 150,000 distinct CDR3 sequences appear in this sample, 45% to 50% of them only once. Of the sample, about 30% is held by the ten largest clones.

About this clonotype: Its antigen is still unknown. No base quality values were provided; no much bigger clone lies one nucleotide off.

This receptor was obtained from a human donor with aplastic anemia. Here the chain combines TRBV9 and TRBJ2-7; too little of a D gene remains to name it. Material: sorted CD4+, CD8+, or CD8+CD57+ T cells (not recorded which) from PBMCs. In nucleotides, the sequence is TGTGCCAGCAGCGTAGTTTCAGGCTACGAGCAGTACTTC. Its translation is CASSVVSGYEQYF.